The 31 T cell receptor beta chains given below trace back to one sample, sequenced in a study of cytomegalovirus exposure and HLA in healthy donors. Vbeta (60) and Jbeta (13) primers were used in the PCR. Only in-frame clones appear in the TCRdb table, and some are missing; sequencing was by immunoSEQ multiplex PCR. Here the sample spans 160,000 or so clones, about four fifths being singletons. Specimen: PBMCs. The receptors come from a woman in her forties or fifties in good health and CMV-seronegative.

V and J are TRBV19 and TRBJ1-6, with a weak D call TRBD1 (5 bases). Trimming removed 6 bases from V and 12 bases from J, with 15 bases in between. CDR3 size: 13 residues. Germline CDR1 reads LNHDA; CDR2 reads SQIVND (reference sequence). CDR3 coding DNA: TGTGCCAGTAGCCCCCCGGGGGGAGTACCCCTCCACTTT. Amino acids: CASSPPGGVPLHF. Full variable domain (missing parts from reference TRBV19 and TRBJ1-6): DGGITQSPKYLFRKEGQNVTLSCEQNLNHDAMYWYRQDPGQGLRLIYYSQIVNDFQKGDIAEGYSVSREKKESFPLTVTSAQKNPTAFYLCASSPPGGVPLHFGNGTRLTVT.

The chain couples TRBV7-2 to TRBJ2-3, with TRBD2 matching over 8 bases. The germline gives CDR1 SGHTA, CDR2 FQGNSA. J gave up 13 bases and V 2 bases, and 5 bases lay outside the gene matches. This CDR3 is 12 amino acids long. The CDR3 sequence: CASSLLAGLEYF. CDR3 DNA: TGTGCCAGCAGCTTATTAGCGGGGCTCGAGTATTTT.

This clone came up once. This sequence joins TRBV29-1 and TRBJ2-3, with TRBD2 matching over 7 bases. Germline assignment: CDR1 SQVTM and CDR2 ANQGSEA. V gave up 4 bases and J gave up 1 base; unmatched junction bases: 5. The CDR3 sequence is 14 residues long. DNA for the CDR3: TGCAGCGTTGCCTTTGCGGGGGGCACAGATACGCAGTATTTT. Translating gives CSVAFAGGTDTQYF.

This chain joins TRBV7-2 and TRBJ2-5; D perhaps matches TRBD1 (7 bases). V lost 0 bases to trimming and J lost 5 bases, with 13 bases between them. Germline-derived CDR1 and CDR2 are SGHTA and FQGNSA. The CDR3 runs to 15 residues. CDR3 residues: CASSLAQGGSETQYF. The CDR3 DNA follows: TGTGCCAGCAGCTTAGCGCAGGGGGGTAGTGAGACCCAGTACTTC.

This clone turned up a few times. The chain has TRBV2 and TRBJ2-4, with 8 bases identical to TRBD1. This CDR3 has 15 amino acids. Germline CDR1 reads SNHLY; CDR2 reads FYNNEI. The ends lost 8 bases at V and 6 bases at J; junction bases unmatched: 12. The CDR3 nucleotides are TGTGCCAGCGGGTCCGCTCGGGGGACAGGAAACATTCAGTACTTC. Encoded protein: CASGSARGTGNIQYF.

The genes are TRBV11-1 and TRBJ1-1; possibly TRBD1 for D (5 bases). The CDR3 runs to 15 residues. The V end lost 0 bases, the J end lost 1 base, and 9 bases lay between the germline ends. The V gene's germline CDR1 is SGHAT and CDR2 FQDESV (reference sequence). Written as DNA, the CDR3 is TGTGCCAGCAGCTTAGCCACCACAGGGAACACTGAAGCTTTCTTT. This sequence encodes CASSLATTGNTEAFF.

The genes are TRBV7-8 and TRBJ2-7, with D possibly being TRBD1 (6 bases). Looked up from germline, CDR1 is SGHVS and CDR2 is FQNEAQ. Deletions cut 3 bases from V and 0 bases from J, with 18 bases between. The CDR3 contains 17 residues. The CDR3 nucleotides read TGTGCCAGCAGCTTGAACCCCGGGACACGCGCCTCCTACGAGCAGTACTTC. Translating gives CASSLNPGTRASYEQYF.

The CDR3 DNA is TGTGCCAGCAGTGCCCGGGACAGGGGTGGTGAGCAGTTCTTC. Residues: CASSARDRGGEQFF. The chain joins TRBV2 to TRBJ2-1; 10 positions match TRBD1. CDR1 and CDR2 from the germline V gene are SNHLY and FYNNEI. V shed 4 bases and J 9 bases; nucleotides not matched to a gene: 6. The CDR3 extends over 14 amino acids.

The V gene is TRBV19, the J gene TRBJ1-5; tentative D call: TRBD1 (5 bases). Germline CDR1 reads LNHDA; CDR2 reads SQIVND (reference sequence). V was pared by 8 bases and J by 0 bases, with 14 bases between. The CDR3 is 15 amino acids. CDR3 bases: TGTGCCAGTGCTTGGGGCAGCCATAGCAATCAGCCCCAGCATTTT. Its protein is CASAWGSHSNQPQHF.

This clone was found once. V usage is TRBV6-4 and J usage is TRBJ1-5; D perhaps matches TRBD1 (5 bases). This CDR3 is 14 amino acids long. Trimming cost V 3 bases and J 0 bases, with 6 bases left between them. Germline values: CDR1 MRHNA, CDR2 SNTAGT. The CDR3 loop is CASSETVSNQPQHF. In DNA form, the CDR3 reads TGTGCCAGCAGTGAGACAGTTAGCAATCAGCCCCAGCATTTT.

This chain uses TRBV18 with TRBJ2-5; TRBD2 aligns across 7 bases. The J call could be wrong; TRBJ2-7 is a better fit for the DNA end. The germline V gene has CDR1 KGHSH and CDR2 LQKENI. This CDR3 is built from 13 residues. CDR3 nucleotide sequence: TGTGCCAGCTCACCTGGGGGGGGAGGCGAGCAGTACTTC. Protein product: CASSPGGGGEQYF.

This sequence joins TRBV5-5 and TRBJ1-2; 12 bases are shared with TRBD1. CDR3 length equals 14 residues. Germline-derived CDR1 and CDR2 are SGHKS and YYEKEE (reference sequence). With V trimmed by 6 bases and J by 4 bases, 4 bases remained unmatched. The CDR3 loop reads CASTGTGGVYGYTF. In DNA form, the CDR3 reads TGTGCCAGCACAGGGACAGGGGGCGTCTATGGCTACACCTTC.

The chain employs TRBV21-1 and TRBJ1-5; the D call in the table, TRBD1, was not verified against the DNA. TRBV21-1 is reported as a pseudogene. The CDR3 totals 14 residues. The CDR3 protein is CASSNGTGVLPQHF. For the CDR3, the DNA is TGTGCCAGCAGCAACGGGACAGGGGTTTTGCCCCAGCATTTT.

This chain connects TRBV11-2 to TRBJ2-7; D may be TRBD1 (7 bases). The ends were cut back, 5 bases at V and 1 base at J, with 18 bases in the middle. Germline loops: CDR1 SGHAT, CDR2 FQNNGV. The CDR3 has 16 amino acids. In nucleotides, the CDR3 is TGTGCCAGCAGCGCGCTCGCCGGGGGACAGTCCTACGAGCAGTACTTC. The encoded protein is CASSALAGGQSYEQYF.

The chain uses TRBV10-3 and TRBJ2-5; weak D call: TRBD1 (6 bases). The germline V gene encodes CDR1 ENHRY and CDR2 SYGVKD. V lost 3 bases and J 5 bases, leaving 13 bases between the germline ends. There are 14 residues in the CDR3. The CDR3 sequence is CAISDVLGGETQYF. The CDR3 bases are TGTGCCATCAGTGATGTTTTAGGGGGTGAGACCCAGTACTTC.

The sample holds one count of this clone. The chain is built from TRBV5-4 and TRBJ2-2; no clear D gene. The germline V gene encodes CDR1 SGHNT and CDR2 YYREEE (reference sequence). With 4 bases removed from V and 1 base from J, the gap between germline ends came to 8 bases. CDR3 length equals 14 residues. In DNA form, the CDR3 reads TGTGCCAGCAGCCATACAAAGAACACCGGGGAGCTGTTTTTT. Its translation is CASSHTKNTGELFF.

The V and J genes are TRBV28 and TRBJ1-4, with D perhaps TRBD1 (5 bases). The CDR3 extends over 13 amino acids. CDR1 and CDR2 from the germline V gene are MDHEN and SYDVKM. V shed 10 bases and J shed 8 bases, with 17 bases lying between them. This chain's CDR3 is CAIEAGRREKLFF. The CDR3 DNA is TGTGCCATCGAGGCAGGGCGTCGAGAAAAACTGTTTTTT.

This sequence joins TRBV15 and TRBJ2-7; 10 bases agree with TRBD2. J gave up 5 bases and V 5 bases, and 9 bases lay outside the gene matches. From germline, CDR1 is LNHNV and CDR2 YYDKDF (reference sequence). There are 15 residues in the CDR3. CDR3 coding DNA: TGTGCCACCAGCGGCAGGCTAGCGGGAGCTAACGAGCAGTACTTC. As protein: CATSGRLAGANEQYF.

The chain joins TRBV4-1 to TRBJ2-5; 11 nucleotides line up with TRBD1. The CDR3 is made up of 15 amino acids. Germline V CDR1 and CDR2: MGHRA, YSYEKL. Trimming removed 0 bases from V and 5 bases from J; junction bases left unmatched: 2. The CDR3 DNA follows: TGCGCCAGCAGCCAAGACGGGACAGGGGGGGAGACCCAGTACTTC. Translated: CASSQDGTGGETQYF.

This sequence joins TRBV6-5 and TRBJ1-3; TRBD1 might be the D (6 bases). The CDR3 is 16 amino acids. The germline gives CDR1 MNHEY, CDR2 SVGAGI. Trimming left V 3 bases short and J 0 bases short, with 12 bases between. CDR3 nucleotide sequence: TGTGCCAGCAGTTATCTTTCGACAGGCTCTGGAAACACCATATATTTT. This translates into CASSYLSTGSGNTIYF.

The CDR3 DNA sequence: TGTGCCAGCAGTACCCGGTGGGGGGGCGCTACTGAAGCTTTCTTT. It codes for CASSTRWGGATEAFF. The rearrangement links TRBV28 to TRBJ1-1; possibly TRBD1 for D (6 bases). Germline assignment: CDR1 MDHEN and CDR2 SYDVKM. The CDR3 extends over 15 amino acids. Trimming took 5 bases from V and 5 from J, leaving 18 bases between them.

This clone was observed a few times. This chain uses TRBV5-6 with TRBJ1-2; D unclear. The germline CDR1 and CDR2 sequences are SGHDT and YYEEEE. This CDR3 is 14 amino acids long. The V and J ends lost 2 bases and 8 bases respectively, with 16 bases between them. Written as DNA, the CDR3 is TGTGCCAGCAGCTTTGGTGCGGGGTTACGCGGCTACACCTTC. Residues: CASSFGAGLRGYTF.

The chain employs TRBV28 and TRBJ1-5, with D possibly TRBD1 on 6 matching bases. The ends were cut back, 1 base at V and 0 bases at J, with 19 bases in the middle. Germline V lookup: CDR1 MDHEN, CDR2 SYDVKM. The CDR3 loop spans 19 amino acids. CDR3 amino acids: CASSLFLSGQFYSNQPQHF. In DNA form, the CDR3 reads TGTGCCAGCAGTTTATTCTTGAGCGGACAGTTCTATAGCAATCAGCCCCAGCATTTT. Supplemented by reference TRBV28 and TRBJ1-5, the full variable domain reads DVKVTQSSRYLVKRTGEKVFLECVQDMDHENMFWYRQDPGLGLRLIYFSYDVKMKEKGDIPEGYSVSREKKERFSLILESASTNQTSMYLCASSLFLSGQFYSNQPQHFGDGTRLSIL.

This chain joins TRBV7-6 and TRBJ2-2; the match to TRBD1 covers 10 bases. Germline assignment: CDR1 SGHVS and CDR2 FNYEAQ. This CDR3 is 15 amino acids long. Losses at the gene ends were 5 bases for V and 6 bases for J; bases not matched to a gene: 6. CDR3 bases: TGTGCCAGCAGCCCGGCCGGACAGGGGGCCGGGGAGCTGTTTTTT. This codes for CASSPAGQGAGELFF.

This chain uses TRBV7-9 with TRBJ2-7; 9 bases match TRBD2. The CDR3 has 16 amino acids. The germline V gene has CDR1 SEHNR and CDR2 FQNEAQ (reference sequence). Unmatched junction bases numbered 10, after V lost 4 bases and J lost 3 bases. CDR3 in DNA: TGTGCCAGCAGCTCAGGTCAGCGGGGGGCCATCTACGAGCAGTACTTC. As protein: CASSSGQRGAIYEQYF.

The CDR3 DNA is TGTGCCACTTCCCCGGGACTAGCGGACTACGAGCAGTACTTC. The encoded protein is CATSPGLADYEQYF. The V and J genes are TRBV15 and TRBJ2-7; 11 bases match TRBD2. In germline, CDR1 is LNHNV, CDR2 YYDKDF (reference sequence). The CDR3 totals 14 residues. V gave up 9 bases and J gave up 3 bases; unmatched junction bases: 7.

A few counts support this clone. The DNA of the CDR3 is TGCGCCAGCAGCCAAGCGCGGGGTACTCAGCCCCAGCATTTT. Its protein product is CASSQARGTQPQHF. The chain combines TRBV4-1 with TRBJ1-5; D gene ambiguous. CDR3 length: 14 residues. CDR1 is MGHRA, CDR2 YSYEKL, per germline. V was clipped by 1 base and J by 6 bases, with 10 bases between them.

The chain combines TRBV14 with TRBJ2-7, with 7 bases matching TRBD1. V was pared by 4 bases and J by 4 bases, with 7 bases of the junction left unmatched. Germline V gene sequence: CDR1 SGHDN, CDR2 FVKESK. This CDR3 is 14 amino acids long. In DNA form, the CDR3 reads TGTGCCAGCAGCCCCCGGGACAGTCTTTACGAGCAGTACTTC. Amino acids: CASSPRDSLYEQYF.

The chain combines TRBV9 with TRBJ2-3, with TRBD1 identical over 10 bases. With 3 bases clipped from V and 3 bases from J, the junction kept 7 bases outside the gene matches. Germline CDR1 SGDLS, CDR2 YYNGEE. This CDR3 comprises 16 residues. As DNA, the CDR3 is TGTGCCAGCAGCGCGTATTGGACAGGGGGTACAGATACGCAGTATTTT. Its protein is CASSAYWTGGTDTQYF.

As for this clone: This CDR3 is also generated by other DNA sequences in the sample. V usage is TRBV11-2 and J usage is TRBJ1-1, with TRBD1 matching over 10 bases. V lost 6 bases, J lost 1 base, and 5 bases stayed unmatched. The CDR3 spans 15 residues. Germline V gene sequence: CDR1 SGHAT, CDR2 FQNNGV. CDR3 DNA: TGTGCCAGCAGTCTAAGGACAGGGGGGAACACTGAAGCTTTCTTT. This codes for CASSLRTGGNTEAFF.

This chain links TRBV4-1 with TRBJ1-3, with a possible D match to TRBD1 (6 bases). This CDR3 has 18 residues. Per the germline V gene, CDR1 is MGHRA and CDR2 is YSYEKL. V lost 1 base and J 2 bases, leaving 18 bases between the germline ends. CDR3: CASSQGSFARGTGNTIYF. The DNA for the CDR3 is TGCGCCAGCAGCCAAGGGTCCTTCGCCAGGGGAACTGGAAACACCATATATTTT.